This T cell receptor (beta chain) was sequenced in a study of control samples from healthy donors and cancer patients (dated by TCRdb to about 2020). The germline V gene encodes CDR1 LGHDT and CDR2 YNNKEL (reference sequence). Taken from cysteine to phenylalanine, the CDR3 has 13 residues. CDR3 DNA is the only sequence kept; it has 39 bases, read in frame from the first base. V gives up 4 bases and J gives up 1 base, and the segment between their germline ends measures 8 bases. In its sample, this clone was seen once. Its specific antigen is unknown. There are no base qualities to consult, and no much larger clone falls within one base. Receptors were amplified or captured by the immunoSEQ multiplex PCR assay. The table was pulled from immuneACCESS by TCRdb, which kept in-frame rearrangements only. Such tables lose some clones; where checked, under half of the loss comes from unresolved V genes, and the rest has no known cause. The sample records around 92,000 clones, around 82% of which are singletons. The top ten hold roughly 2% of the sample.

This TCR was recovered from a man aged 55-75 years in good health. The chain links TRBV3-1 (or the pseudogene TRBV3-2) with TRBJ2-7; confidence is insufficient to name the D gene. Input material: blood. The base sequence is TGTGCCAGCAGCCCAACTCCTTCCTACGAGCAGTACTTC. Its protein is CASSPTPSYEQYF.